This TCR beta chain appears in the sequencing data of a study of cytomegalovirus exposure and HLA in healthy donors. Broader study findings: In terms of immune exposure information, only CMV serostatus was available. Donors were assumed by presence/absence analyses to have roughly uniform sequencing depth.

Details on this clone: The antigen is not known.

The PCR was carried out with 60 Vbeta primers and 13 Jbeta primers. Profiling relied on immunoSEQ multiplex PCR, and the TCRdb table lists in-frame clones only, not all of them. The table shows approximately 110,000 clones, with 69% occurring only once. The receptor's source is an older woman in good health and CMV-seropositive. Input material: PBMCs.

DNA of the CDR3: TGTGCTAGTGGTTTGCCCCGAGGAGGTTACTACGAGCAGTACTTC. Translated, it gives CASGLPRGGYYEQYF. The J gene is TRBJ2-7, the V gene TRBV12-5; weak D call: TRBD2 (5 bases). V was clipped by 2 bases and J by 3 bases, with 14 bases between them. This CDR3 is 15 amino acids long. In germline, CDR1 is LGHNT, CDR2 FRNRAP.